The 17 T cell receptor beta chains listed next were all sequenced from one sample in a study of early T cells in non-severe SARS-CoV-2 infection. A single record per CDR3 protein comes from TCRdb applying MiXCR to the 5' RACE reads. The sample lists some 53,000 distinct CDR3 sequences, 8% occurring once. Sample: whole blood. The origin of the receptors is an adult who was a healthcare worker with PCR-confirmed SARS-CoV-2 infection or an uninfected control (not recorded which).

The sample holds many counts of this clonotype. The V gene is TRBV27, the J gene TRBJ1-2; the D gene is possibly TRBD1 (5 bases). This CDR3 comprises 16 residues. V dropped 3 bases and J dropped 4 bases, with 18 bases sitting between them. Germline lookup yields CDR1 MNHEY and CDR2 SMNVEV (reference sequence). CDR3 loop: CASSFVGAGSPYGYTF. The CDR3 nucleotides read TGTGCCAGCAGTTTCGTCGGGGCAGGATCACCCTATGGCTACACCTTC.

This clonotype was recorded many times. The CDR3 protein is CAVSAGGDYGYTF. CDR3 coding DNA: TGTGCCGTCTCAGCGGGTGGGGACTATGGCTACACCTTC. The chain combines TRBV10-3 with TRBJ1-2; D gene ambiguous. The CDR3 runs 13 residues. Trimming cost V 11 bases and J 3 bases, with 16 bases left between them. CDR1 ENHRY and CDR2 SYGVKD come from the germline V gene.

This clonotype was seen only a few times. V and J are TRBV6-4 and TRBJ1-4, with D perhaps TRBD1 (5 bases). This CDR3 comprises 17 residues. Germline CDR1 is MRHNA and CDR2 is SNTAGT. V was cut by 2 bases and J by 5 bases, with 18 bases left in between. The CDR3 DNA sequence: TGTGCCAGCAGTGACCGGGGGTCTGCAGACCCGAATGAAAAACTGTTTTTT. Translated: CASSDRGSADPNEKLFF.

This chain joins TRBV3-1 and TRBJ2-1; D possibly corresponds to TRBD2 (5 bases). The germline V gene has CDR1 LGHDT and CDR2 YNNKEL (reference sequence). This CDR3 spans 18 amino acids. V shed 2 bases and J shed 0 bases, with 17 bases lying between them. The CDR3 DNA reads as TGTGCCAGCAGCCAACCCATCGACCGGGGAAGCTCCTACAATGAGCAGTTCTTC. Encoded protein: CASSQPIDRGSSYNEQFF.

The chain has TRBV11-2 and TRBJ1-1; the match to TRBD1 covers 8 bases. Germline values: CDR1 SGHAT, CDR2 FQNNGV. The CDR3 has 15 residues. V lost 5 bases and J lost 3; bases outside the gene matches: 8. CDR3 bases: TGTGCCAGCAGCCCGAGCAGGGGGCAGGACACTGAAGCTTTCTTT. Protein: CASSPSRGQDTEAFF.

The chain is built from TRBV29-1 and TRBJ1-1; unclear D gene. The CDR3 runs to 12 residues. Trimming shortened V by 2 bases and J by 1 base, and 5 bases separated the two germline ends. Germline lookup yields CDR1 SQVTM and CDR2 ANQGSEA. The CDR3 sequence is CSVERKNTEAFF. CDR3 in DNA: TGCAGCGTTGAACGGAAGAACACTGAAGCTTTCTTT.

This clonotype was seen many times. The chain employs TRBV20-1 and TRBJ1-1, with D possibly being TRBD1 (5 bases). The CDR3 has 18 residues. Germline lookup yields CDR1 DFQATT and CDR2 SNEGSKA (reference sequence). Trimming took off 7 bases at V and 0 bases at J, with 27 bases between the two ends. The CDR3 here is CSVTDLGTGRAVNTEAFF. The CDR3 region has the DNA TGCAGTGTCACCGATCTGGGGACGGGCAGAGCGGTGAACACTGAAGCTTTCTTT.

This clonotype has a count of ten or more. This chain connects TRBV2 to TRBJ1-6, with D unclear. CDR1 SNHLY and CDR2 FYNNEI come from the germline V gene. The CDR3 has 12 amino acids. V was shortened by 7 bases and J by 7 bases, with 8 bases between the two germline ends. DNA for the CDR3: TGTGCCAGCATTGAGGGAAATTCACCCCTCCACTTT. Residues: CASIEGNSPLHF.

This clonotype was counted a few times. J is TRBJ1-4 and V is TRBV11-2, with TRBD1 matching 7 bases. The CDR3 sequence is 11 residues long. Trimming cost V 7 bases and J 8 bases; bases outside gene matches: 1. Germline V gene sequence: CDR1 SGHAT, CDR2 FQNNGV. The CDR3: CASTQGEKLFF. In DNA, the CDR3 is TGTGCCAGCACACAGGGGGAAAAACTGTTTTTT.

This clonotype was recorded at least ten times. The CDR3 spells CASSQEWRDTQYF. The CDR3 DNA sequence: TGTGCCAGCAGCCAAGAATGGCGGGATACGCAGTATTTT. The chain links TRBV3-1 to TRBJ2-3, with unresolved D. Trimming shortened V by 0 bases and J by 6 bases, and 7 bases separated the two germline ends. The CDR3 is 13 amino acids. Germline V CDR1 and CDR2: LGHDT, YNNKEL (reference sequence).

The chain carries TRBV12-3 or TRBV12-4 and TRBJ1-1; D unclear. This CDR3 has 15 amino acids. Trimming took off 5 bases at V and 1 base at J, with 14 bases between the two ends. The CDR3 DNA sequence: TGTGCCAGCAGTCCCCCGGGCACCAAGAACACTGAAGCTTTCTTT. Its protein product is CASSPPGTKNTEAFF.

This clonotype was counted between two and nine times. The chain employs TRBV6-6 and TRBJ1-2; 7 bases map to TRBD1. Germline CDR1 is MNHNY and CDR2 is SVGAGI (reference sequence). Trimming at V came to 0 bases and at J to 3 bases, leaving 4 bases not matched to a gene. The length of the CDR3 is 15 residues. The CDR3 DNA sequence: TGTGCCAGCAGTTACTCGAACAGGGGACACTATGGCTACACCTTC. It yields the protein CASSYSNRGHYGYTF.

This clonotype was recorded many times. J is TRBJ1-2 and V is TRBV7-6; D unclear. This CDR3 has 14 residues. With 5 bases removed from V and 3 bases from J, the gap between germline ends came to 13 bases. CDR1 is SGHVS and CDR2 is FNYEAQ in the germline V gene. CDR3 residues: CASSDEKGHYGYTF. The CDR3 bases are TGTGCCAGCAGCGATGAGAAAGGACACTATGGCTACACCTTC.

The V and J genes are TRBV12-3 or TRBV12-4 and TRBJ2-2; D gene uncertain. The V end was cut by 7 bases, the J end by 5 bases, with 8 bases between. The CDR3 sequence is 12 residues long. CDR3 in DNA: TGTGCCAGCAACCCTCAGACCGGGGAGCTGTTTTTT. Its protein product is CASNPQTGELFF.

This chain uses TRBV7-4 with TRBJ2-3, with D unresolved. The germline V gene encodes CDR1 SGHVT and CDR2 SQSDAQ. This CDR3 spans 15 amino acids. Trimming removed 4 bases at V and 4 bases at J, with 15 bases between. In nucleotides, the CDR3 is TGTGCCAGCAGCTGCGTTCACCTTCCCCCAGATACGCAGTATTTT. Its translation is CASSCVHLPPDTQYF.

There are many counts of this clonotype. The chain combines TRBV5-6 with TRBJ2-7, with TRBD2 as a possible D gene (6 bases). Germline CDR1 and CDR2: SGHDT and YYEEEE. V was cut by 2 bases and J by 4 bases, with 10 bases left in between. The CDR3 length is 13 residues. The CDR3 reads CASSFLAPYEQYF. The DNA of the CDR3 is TGTGCCAGCAGCTTTCTAGCGCCATACGAGCAGTACTTC.

This clonotype has at least ten counts. The rearrangement links TRBV12-3 or TRBV12-4 to TRBJ1-1; 9 bases fit TRBD1. The CDR3 contains 16 residues. The ends lost 4 bases at V and 0 bases at J; junction bases unmatched: 6. CDR3 sequence reads: CASSSSQGAVNTEAFF. For the CDR3, the DNA is TGTGCCAGCAGTTCTTCACAGGGGGCAGTGAACACTGAAGCTTTCTTT.